A selection of T cell receptor beta chains follows, all from one sample in a study of shared clonotypes between healthy human individuals. Measured with immunoSEQ multiplex PCR; TCRdb has only the in-frame clones, and not every one. The sample includes some 1.1 million clones, around three quarters of them seen just once. Sample: memory CD4+ T cells from PBMCs. The receptors here all came from a man aged 18 to 29 in good health. Some clones in this sample may be carry-over from other donors' samples. Each CDR3 is given with its conserved first and last residue. The order of the fields is clone size, V gene, J gene, D gene, CDR3 DNA, CDR3 protein. A D gene is named only where the DNA matches it firmly. Rows may omit the clone size; those that give it use once, few, many or a size class.

clone size: -
V gene: TRBV28
J gene: TRBJ2-5
D gene: -
CDR3 DNA: TGTGCCAGCAGTCCGACCTCCACCCGGGAGACCCAGTACTTC
CDR3 protein: CASSPTSTRETQYF

clone size: -
V gene: TRBV11-2
J gene: TRBJ2-3
D gene: -
CDR3 DNA: TGTGCCAGCAGCTCACAGTATACGCAGTATTTT
CDR3 protein: CASSSQYTQYF

clone size: -
V gene: TRBV9
J gene: TRBJ2-1
D gene: -
CDR3 DNA: TGTGCCAGCAGCGTCAGAACGAACAGGGATGAGCAGTTCTTC
CDR3 protein: CASSVRTNRDEQFF

clone size: -
V gene: TRBV28
J gene: TRBJ1-4
D gene: -
CDR3 DNA: TGTGCCAGCAGTCCCCCCCCGTTTGAAAAACTGTTTTTT
CDR3 protein: CASSPPPFEKLFF

clone size: -
V gene: TRBV9
J gene: TRBJ2-4
D gene: -
CDR3 DNA: TGTGCCAGCGGGAATTCGGACATTCAGTACTTC
CDR3 protein: CASGNSDIQYF

clone size: once
V gene: TRBV7-2
J gene: TRBJ1-2
D gene: -
CDR3 DNA: TGTGCCAGCAGCTTAGAGGGCGGTCGGGGGCTTCTTGGCTACACCTTC
CDR3 protein: CASSLEGGRGLLGYTF

clone size: few
V gene: TRBV2
J gene: TRBJ1-2
D gene: -
CDR3 DNA: TGTGCCAGCAAACCGGGCATTAACTATGGCTACACCTTC
CDR3 protein: CASKPGINYGYTF

clone size: -
V gene: TRBV11-2
J gene: TRBJ1-2
D gene: -
CDR3 DNA: TGTGCCAGCAGCTTAAACGGCCTGCTGGGTAACTATGGCTACACCTTC
CDR3 protein: CASSLNGLLGNYGYTF

clone size: -
V gene: TRBV20-1
J gene: TRBJ2-4
D gene: -
CDR3 DNA: TGCAGTGCTAGGGCCGTAGACATTCAGTACTTC
CDR3 protein: CSARAVDIQYF

clone size: -
V gene: TRBV6-5
J gene: TRBJ2-5
D gene: TRBD2
CDR3 DNA: TGTGCCAGCTTATCGGGACTAGCGGGCCAAGAGACCCAGTACTTC
CDR3 protein: CASLSGLAGQETQYF

clone size: -
V gene: TRBV6-1
J gene: TRBJ1-5
D gene: -
CDR3 DNA: TGTGCCAGCAGTGCGCAGGGAATAAATCAGCCCCAGCATTTT
CDR3 protein: CASSAQGINQPQHF

clone size: -
V gene: TRBV5-1
J gene: TRBJ1-2
D gene: TRBD1
CDR3 DNA: TGCGCCAGCAGCTCGGGACAGGCTAACTATGGCTACACCTTC
CDR3 protein: CASSSGQANYGYTF

clone size: -
V gene: TRBV28
J gene: TRBJ2-7
D gene: -
CDR3 DNA: TGTGCCAGCAGTTTATGGGGGGACCGACCCTACTTC
CDR3 protein: CASSLWGDRPYF

clone size: -
V gene: TRBV7-2
J gene: TRBJ1-1
D gene: TRBD1
CDR3 DNA: TGTGCCAGCAGCGCGTACAGGGGGCCCACCGGGAACACTGAAGCTTTCTTT
CDR3 protein: CASSAYRGPTGNTEAFF

clone size: -
V gene: TRBV28
J gene: TRBJ1-1
D gene: -
CDR3 DNA: TGTGCCAGCAGTTTAATTGTTCGAGGGAACACTGAAGCTTTCTTT
CDR3 protein: CASSLIVRGNTEAFF

clone size: -
V gene: TRBV27
J gene: TRBJ1-2
D gene: TRBD1
CDR3 DNA: TGTGCCAGCAGTTTAATAGGGGACAGGGGGCATGGAGGCTACACCTTC
CDR3 protein: CASSLIGDRGHGGYTF

clone size: -
V gene: TRBV5-1
J gene: TRBJ1-1
D gene: -
CDR3 DNA: TGCGCCAGCAGACAAGACAGTTCAACCACTGAAGCTTTCTTT
CDR3 protein: CASRQDSSTTEAFF

clone size: -
V gene: TRBV10-2
J gene: TRBJ2-5
D gene: -
CDR3 DNA: TGCGCCAGCAGTGTTTCGTCAGCGGCCAAGAGACCGGCCCAGTACTTC
CDR3 protein: CASSVSSAAKRPAQYF

clone size: -
V gene: TRBV18
J gene: TRBJ2-6
D gene: TRBD1
CDR3 DNA: TGTGCCAGCTCACCTCGTCCCGGGACAGGGGATGGGGCCAACGTCCTGACTTTC
CDR3 protein: CASSPRPGTGDGANVLTF

clone size: few
V gene: TRBV28
J gene: TRBJ1-5
D gene: TRBD1
CDR3 DNA: TGTGCCAGCAGTTTCCCCGGACAGGTTTATCAGCCCCAGCATTTT
CDR3 protein: CASSFPGQVYQPQHF

clone size: -
V gene: TRBV18
J gene: TRBJ2-2
D gene: TRBD2
CDR3 DNA: TGTGCCAGCTCACCCGGGGACTACGGGGAGCTGTTTTTT
CDR3 protein: CASSPGDYGELFF

clone size: few
V gene: TRBV6-5
J gene: TRBJ2-7
D gene: TRBD2
CDR3 DNA: TGTGCCAGCAGTTACTCGGCGGGGGGTTCTAAGTACGAGCAGTACTTC
CDR3 protein: CASSYSAGGSKYEQYF

clone size: -
V gene: TRBV5-1
J gene: TRBJ1-5
D gene: TRBD1
CDR3 DNA: TGCGCCAGCAGCTCCGGACAGGGGGGAGGGCCCCAGCATTTT
CDR3 protein: CASSSGQGGGPQHF

clone size: -
V gene: TRBV11-2
J gene: TRBJ2-2
D gene: TRBD2
CDR3 DNA: TGTGCCAGCAGCTTAGACCTTTGGGTTAGCGGGAGCACCGGGGAGCTGTTTTTT
CDR3 protein: CASSLDLWVSGSTGELFF

clone size: -
V gene: TRBV2
J gene: TRBJ2-7
D gene: TRBD1
CDR3 DNA: TGTGCCAGCAGCACCGGGACAGGGGGTTCTTACGAGCAGTACTTC
CDR3 protein: CASSTGTGGSYEQYF

clone size: -
V gene: TRBV19
J gene: TRBJ2-3
D gene: TRBD1
CDR3 DNA: TGTGCCAGTAGCGACACAGGGGGCGCATCAGATACGCAGTATTTT
CDR3 protein: CASSDTGGASDTQYF

clone size: few
V gene: TRBV6-6
J gene: TRBJ1-5
D gene: -
CDR3 DNA: TGTGCCAGCAGTTACTCGGATCAGCCCCAGCATTTT
CDR3 protein: CASSYSDQPQHF

clone size: -
V gene: TRBV29-1
J gene: TRBJ2-5
D gene: -
CDR3 DNA: TGCAGCGTTTTCGGGGGAGAACAAGAGACCCAGTACTTC
CDR3 protein: CSVFGGEQETQYF

clone size: once
V gene: TRBV29-1
J gene: TRBJ1-2
D gene: -
CDR3 DNA: TGCAGCGGCCGCCGGGACACCATGGGAGGCTACACCTTC
CDR3 protein: CSGRRDTMGGYTF

clone size: few
V gene: TRBV29-1
J gene: TRBJ2-4
D gene: -
CDR3 DNA: TGCAGCGTAAGGCCTACGGGGGACATTCAGTACTTC
CDR3 protein: CSVRPTGDIQYF

clone size: -
V gene: TRBV9
J gene: TRBJ2-7
D gene: -
CDR3 DNA: TGTGCCAGCAGCGTAAACAGTGGGCCCTACGAGCAGTACTTC
CDR3 protein: CASSVNSGPYEQYF

clone size: -
V gene: TRBV6-4
J gene: TRBJ2-1
D gene: TRBD2
CDR3 DNA: TGTGCCAGCAGTGTAGCGGGACTAGGGATGAATGAGCAGTTCTTC
CDR3 protein: CASSVAGLGMNEQFF

clone size: -
V gene: TRBV6-6
J gene: TRBJ2-7
D gene: TRBD2
CDR3 DNA: TGTGCCAGCACGGGGGGGTACGAGCAGTACTTC
CDR3 protein: CASTGGYEQYF

clone size: -
V gene: TRBV10-3
J gene: TRBJ2-1
D gene: -
CDR3 DNA: TGTGCCATCAGTGAGACTCTTCAGGAGCAGTTCTTC
CDR3 protein: CAISETLQEQFF

clone size: -
V gene: TRBV5-8
J gene: TRBJ1-4
D gene: -
CDR3 DNA: TGTGCCAGCAGCCTCAGTGGAGCGACTAATGAAAAACTGTTTTTT
CDR3 protein: CASSLSGATNEKLFF

clone size: -
V gene: TRBV28
J gene: TRBJ2-7
D gene: -
CDR3 DNA: TGTGCCAGCAGAACTCCGGGACGCCCGTCGGTGGAGCAGTACTTC
CDR3 protein: CASRTPGRPSVEQYF

clone size: many
V gene: TRBV11-2
J gene: TRBJ2-5
D gene: -
CDR3 DNA: TGTGCCAGCAGCAGAAAGGGAAGGGAGACCCAGTACTTC
CDR3 protein: CASSRKGRETQYF

clone size: -
V gene: TRBV5-1
J gene: TRBJ2-1
D gene: -
CDR3 DNA: TGCGCCAGCAGCTTGCAGGGTTTGTTAAATGAGCAGTTCTTC
CDR3 protein: CASSLQGLLNEQFF

clone size: -
V gene: TRBV11-2
J gene: TRBJ2-7
D gene: TRBD2
CDR3 DNA: TGTGCCAGCAGCTTCGACGGGACTAGCGGGAGTCCACTTTACGAGCAGTACTTC
CDR3 protein: CASSFDGTSGSPLYEQYF

clone size: once
V gene: TRBV5-4
J gene: TRBJ2-1
D gene: TRBD1
CDR3 DNA: TGTGCCAGCAGCTGGGGACAGGGAGGATGGGTTGAGCAGTTCTTC
CDR3 protein: CASSWGQGGWVEQFF

clone size: -
V gene: TRBV6-4
J gene: TRBJ2-2
D gene: TRBD1
CDR3 DNA: TGTGCCAGCAGTGAGCAGGGGGCCTACACCGGGGAGCTGTTTTTT
CDR3 protein: CASSEQGAYTGELFF

clone size: -
V gene: TRBV7-9
J gene: TRBJ1-4
D gene: TRBD1
CDR3 DNA: TGTGCCAGCAGCCCCCAGGGGGGTGGGGAAAAACTGTTTTTT
CDR3 protein: CASSPQGGGEKLFF

clone size: -
V gene: TRBV5-1
J gene: TRBJ1-1
D gene: -
CDR3 DNA: TGCGCCAGCAGCCCCCTGGGACACTTGAACACTGAAGCTTTCTTT
CDR3 protein: CASSPLGHLNTEAFF

clone size: -
V gene: TRBV9
J gene: TRBJ2-2
D gene: -
CDR3 DNA: TGTGCCAGCAGCGTCCTGGGGGCGAGTACCACCGGGGAGCTGTTTTTT
CDR3 protein: CASSVLGASTTGELFF

clone size: -
V gene: TRBV9
J gene: TRBJ2-7
D gene: TRBD2
CDR3 DNA: TGTGCCAGCAGCTTGGCTAGCGGGAGTTCCTACGAGCAGTACTTC
CDR3 protein: CASSLASGSSYEQYF

clone size: -
V gene: TRBV19
J gene: TRBJ2-4
D gene: TRBD2
CDR3 DNA: TGTGCCAGTTCCCGGGGGGACATTCAGTACTTC
CDR3 protein: CASSRGDIQYF